A selection of T cell receptor beta chains follows, all from one sample in a study of blood T cell repertoires in COVID-19. This table comes from immunoSEQ multiplex PCR, and its TCRdb copy is limited to in-frame clones, with some not included. The profile covers some 76,000 clones, with around 80% appearing a single time and about 13% taken by the ten largest. Sample: peripheral blood. The receptor source for this set is a man aged 50 to 60 with COVID-19, enrolled during active disease. The CDR3 runs from the conserved cysteine through the conserved F or W. D genes are given only for firm matches. The size of a clone is reported for some rows only, either as once, few or many, or as a class for expanded clones.

>TRBJ2-1|TRBD1|TRBV7-9|.
CASRQQGALGNEQFF
TGTGCCAGCAGGCAACAGGGGGCACTGGGCAATGAGCAGTTCTTC
>TRBJ2-5|TRBD2|TRBV6-5|.
CASSYGGEETQYF
TGTGCCAGCAGTTACGGGGGGGAAGAGACCCAGTACTTC
>TRBJ2-5|.|TRBV6-1|once
CASSAGGNVETQYF
TGTGCCAGCAGTGCTGGGGGCAATGTAGAGACCCAGTACTTC
>TRBJ1-1|.|TRBV28|.
CASSPPGGNTEAFF
TGTGCCAGCAGCCCTCCCGGGGGGAACACTGAAGCTTTCTTT
>TRBJ2-2|TRBD1|TRBV29-1|few
CSAKTGTGDTGELFF
TGCAGCGCGAAAACCGGGACAGGGGACACCGGGGAGCTGTTTTTT
>TRBJ1-1|TRBD1|TRBV5-1|.
CASSADRGWTEAFF
TGCGCCAGCAGCGCCGACAGGGGATGGACTGAAGCTTTCTTT
>TRBJ2-6|.|TRBV29-1|.
CSVDLGVGAGANVLTF
TGCAGCGTTGACCTCGGGGTCGGGGCTGGGGCCAACGTCCTGACTTTC
>TRBJ2-3|TRBD2|TRBV4-3|.
CASSQKLAGGSDTQYF
TGCGCCAGCAGCCAAAAACTAGCGGGAGGGTCAGATACGCAGTATTTT
>TRBJ1-5|.|TRBV28|.
CASSFAQVLNQPQHF
TGTGCCAGCAGTTTTGCCCAGGTTCTTAATCAGCCCCAGCATTTT
>TRBJ2-7|TRBD1|TRBV7-9|.
CASRPGTGFEQYF
TGTGCCAGCAGACCCGGGACAGGGTTCGAGCAGTACTTC
>TRBJ1-1|.|TRBV19|.
CASTTGRAEAFF
TGTGCCAGTACTACAGGGAGGGCTGAAGCTTTCTTT